This T cell receptor beta chain was captured by sequencing in a study of human T cells and chemical hapten exposure. The authors' total RNA extraction used unfractionated whole blood. For the library, individual cDNA molecules each received unique molecular identifiers. TCRdb itself ran the reads through MiXCR, one entry per CDR3 protein. The repertoire includes about 120,000 distinct CDR3 sequences, less than 10% of them detected once, and roughly 1.3% sits in the top ten. This CDR3 is built from 17 residues. The junction had 9 bases not matched to a gene; V was cut back by 5 bases and J by 6 bases. Germline assignment: CDR1 SEHNR and CDR2 FQNEAQ (reference sequence).

The sequence came from a human donor in good health. Some clones in this sample may be carry-over from other donors' samples. The chain recombines TRBV7-9 with TRBJ2-1, with 14 bases identical to TRBD2. The material sequenced was whole blood. CDR3 in DNA: TGTGCCAGCAGCAGGGGGGGACTAGCGGGAGATTTCAATGAGCAGTTCTTC. This encodes CASSRGGLAGDFNEQFF.